The rows below give T cell receptor beta chains drawn from one sample of a study of T-cell reconstitution after alpha-beta-depleted transplantation in children. TCRdb processed the PCR reads anew with MiXCR; each CDR3 protein has one entry. The sample carries 600,000 to 700,000 distinct CDR3 sequences, roughly 17% recorded once. Sequencing was performed on PBMCs from the stem cell graft donor, taken from the stem cell graft. The receptors stem from a human donor who donated a stem cell graft to a child with acute myeloid leukemia. Each CDR3 is given with its conserved first and last residue. The order of the fields is clone size, CDR3 length, D gene, V gene, J gene, CDR3 protein, CDR3 DNA. D genes are given only for firm matches. A row's size may be missing; if present it is once, few, many or a size class.

size: few
length: 15
D: NA
V: TRBV9
J: TRBJ2-7
CDR3: CASSVDGGPHYEQYF
DNA: TGTGCCAGCAGCGTAGATGGCGGGCCTCACTACGAGCAGTACTTC

size: NA
length: 18
D: TRBD2
V: TRBV20-1
J: TRBJ2-3
CDR3: CSARDRLAGGLGTDTQYF
DNA: TGCAGTGCTAGAGATCGACTAGCGGGGGGGCTGGGCACAGATACGCAGTATTTT

size: NA
length: 15
D: TRBD1
V: TRBV12-3/TRBV12-4
J: TRBJ2-1
CDR3: CASSWDRSSYNEQFF
DNA: TGTGCCAGCAGTTGGGACAGGAGCTCCTACAATGAGCAGTTCTTC

size: many
length: 14
D: TRBD1
V: TRBV29-1
J: TRBJ1-3
CDR3: CIATGDRSGNTIYF
DNA: TGCATCGCAACCGGGGACAGGTCTGGAAACACCATATATTTT

size: many
length: 13
D: NA
V: TRBV10-3
J: TRBJ2-3
CDR3: CANMDSNTDTQYF
DNA: TGTGCCAACATGGACAGTAACACAGATACGCAGTATTTT

size: many
length: 15
D: NA
V: TRBV20-1
J: TRBJ2-7
CDR3: CSARRRTPSPYEQYF
DNA: TGCAGTGCTAGACGTCGGACACCCTCTCCCTACGAGCAGTACTTC

size: many
length: 12
D: TRBD2
V: TRBV20-1
J: TRBJ2-1
CDR3: CSAGTSYNEQFF
DNA: TGCAGTGCTGGGACTAGCTACAATGAGCAGTTCTTC

size: few
length: 15
D: NA
V: TRBV20-1
J: TRBJ2-5
CDR3: CSARGHGWPQETQYF
DNA: TGCAGTGCTAGAGGACACGGATGGCCTCAAGAGACCCAGTACTTC

size: many
length: 16
D: TRBD1
V: TRBV20-1
J: TRBJ1-1
CDR3: CSARDPAAGGNTEAFF
DNA: TGCAGTGCTAGAGATCCGGCGGCAGGGGGGAACACTGAAGCTTTCTTT

size: many
length: 16
D: NA
V: TRBV20-1
J: TRBJ2-3
CDR3: CSARDVGGWGTDTQYF
DNA: TGCAGTGCTAGAGATGTGGGAGGTTGGGGCACAGATACGCAGTATTTT

size: many
length: 14
D: NA
V: TRBV12-3/TRBV12-4
J: TRBJ2-2
CDR3: CASSQSQLTGELFF
DNA: TGTGCCAGCAGTCAGTCTCAGTTAACCGGGGAGCTGTTTTTT

size: NA
length: 15
D: TRBD1
V: TRBV7-3
J: TRBJ1-6
CDR3: CASSLTGGQGSPLHF
DNA: TGTGCCAGCAGCTTAACGGGGGGACAGGGTTCACCCCTCCACTTT

size: NA
length: 14
D: TRBD2
V: TRBV20-1
J: TRBJ2-2
CDR3: CSARTRGDTGELFF
DNA: TGCAGTGCCCGGACTAGAGGGGACACCGGGGAGCTGTTTTTT

size: many
length: 16
D: NA
V: TRBV6-1
J: TRBJ2-6
CDR3: CASSLDSLSGANVLTF
DNA: TGTGCCAGCAGCCTGGACAGCCTCTCTGGGGCCAACGTCCTGACTTTC

size: many
length: 14
D: TRBD1
V: TRBV20-1
J: TRBJ1-5
CDR3: CSARNRGGDQPQHF
DNA: TGCAGTGCTAGAAACAGGGGAGGGGATCAGCCCCAGCATTTT

size: many
length: 13
D: NA
V: TRBV29-1
J: TRBJ2-7
CDR3: CSCCGDSSYEQYF
DNA: TGCAGCTGTTGCGGGGATAGCTCCTACGAGCAGTACTTC

size: few
length: 18
D: NA
V: TRBV6-1
J: TRBJ2-2
CDR3: CASSEGVGGRSDTGELFF
DNA: TGTGCCAGCAGTGAAGGGGTTGGGGGGCGGTCGGACACCGGGGAGCTGTTTTTT

size: many
length: 14
D: NA
V: TRBV12-3/TRBV12-4
J: TRBJ2-3
CDR3: CASSLDGGPDTQYF
DNA: TGTGCCAGCAGTTTAGACGGGGGGCCAGATACGCAGTATTTT

size: many
length: 11
D: NA
V: TRBV15
J: TRBJ2-1
CDR3: CATSRLNEQFF
DNA: TGTGCCACCAGCAGACTGAATGAGCAGTTCTTC

size: many
length: 15
D: NA
V: TRBV13
J: TRBJ1-1
CDR3: CASSHSQTGRTEAFF
DNA: TGTGCCAGCAGCCACTCTCAGACAGGTAGAACTGAAGCTTTCTTT

size: NA
length: 14
D: NA
V: TRBV7-2
J: TRBJ1-1
CDR3: CASSLGIANTEAFF
DNA: TGTGCCAGCAGCCTCGGGATTGCGAACACTGAAGCTTTCTTT

size: few
length: 14
D: NA
V: TRBV12-3/TRBV12-4
J: TRBJ2-1
CDR3: CASSFRVLENEQFF
DNA: TGTGCCAGCAGTTTTCGGGTCTTGGAAAATGAGCAGTTCTTC